This T cell receptor (beta chain) is from a study of cytomegalovirus exposure and HLA in healthy donors. Study-wide points: The CMV antigen specificity of a few CMV-associated chains was confirmed through in vitro analysis.

Points on this clone: What it recognizes is unknown.

PCR was performed using 60 Vbeta and 13 Jbeta primers. This table comes from immunoSEQ multiplex PCR, and its TCRdb copy is limited to in-frame clones, with some not included. The data contain fewer than 200,000 clones, about 81% of them singletons. J gave up 6 bases and V 5 bases, and 7 bases lay outside the gene matches. Germline V gene sequence: CDR1 SGHVT, CDR2 SQSDAQ. This CDR3 is built from 14 residues. This TCR derives from a woman in her 30s in good health and CMV-seronegative. Sequenced material: PBMCs. This chain links TRBV7-4 with TRBJ1-5; TRBD1 matches 7 bases. DNA for the CDR3: TGTGCCAGCAGCAAACAGGGGCTGGGTCAGCCCCAGCATTTT. Its protein is CASSKQGLGQPQHF.